This entry concerns a single T cell receptor (beta chain). Its antigen is not known. TCRdb reprocessed the reads via MiXCR and lists one record per CDR3 protein. The table includes 740,000 or so distinct CDR3 sequences, 35% to 45% detected once. The data stem from a study of T cell repertoires in cytomegalovirus infection. General observations from the study: Ex vivo responses were dominated by HLA-C-restricted CMV-specific TCR beta clonotypes. Summed public TCR beta family frequency identified CMV carriers bearing the relevant HLA.

The ends lost 8 bases at V and 4 bases at J; junction bases unmatched: 9. The germline V gene encodes CDR1 MNHEY and CDR2 SVGAGI. The CDR3 is 15 residues long. Sequenced: PBMCs. The clonotype originates from a human donor in good health (CMV status not recorded). Some clones in this sample may be carry-over from other donors' samples. The J gene is TRBJ2-3, the V gene TRBV6-5, with TRBD1 matching 10 bases. CDR3 residues: CASRDDRGHPDTQYF. The CDR3 DNA reads TGTGCCAGCCGTGACGACAGGGGGCATCCAGATACGCAGTATTTT.